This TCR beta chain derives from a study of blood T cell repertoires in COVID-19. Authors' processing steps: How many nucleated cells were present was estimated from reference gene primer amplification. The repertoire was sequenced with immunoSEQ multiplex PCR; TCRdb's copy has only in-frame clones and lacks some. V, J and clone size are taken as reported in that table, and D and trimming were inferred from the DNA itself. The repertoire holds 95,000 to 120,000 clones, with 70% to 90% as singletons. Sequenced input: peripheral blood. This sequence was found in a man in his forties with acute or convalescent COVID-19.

DNA for the CDR3: TGCGCCAGCAGTGAGTCTGAGGACATAATGAACACTGAAGCTTTCTTT. It specifies CASSESEDIMNTEAFF. The chain joins TRBV10-2 to TRBJ1-1, with a possible D match to TRBD1 (5 bases). The V gene's germline CDR1 is WSHSY and CDR2 SAAADI. The CDR3 runs 16 residues. The germline V and J ends were trimmed by 0 bases and 0 bases, with 11 bases remaining between them.